The clone carrying this T cell receptor beta chain was seen a few times. What it binds is unknown. The sample is drawn from a study of cytomegalovirus exposure and HLA in healthy donors. Study results and caveats: What TCR beta sequences reportedly achieved was accurate prediction of HLA-A and HLA-B alleles in most subjects.

This PCR relied on a set of 60 Vbeta primers and 13 Jbeta primers. Data came from immunoSEQ multiplex PCR; TCRdb stores just in-frame clones and leaves some out. The profile shows 150,000 to 180,000 clones, approximately 72% of them singletons. The V end was cut by 8 bases, the J end by 6 bases, with 13 bases between. This CDR3 region has 12 residues. The V gene's germline CDR1 is MNHNY and CDR2 SVGAGI (reference sequence). Sequenced material: PBMCs. The gene calls are TRBV6-6 and TRBJ1-2, with D hard to call. The clonotype comes from a man between 18 and 35 years old in good health and CMV-seronegative. CDR3 residues: CASRLGEDGYTF. In DNA, the CDR3 is TGTGCCAGCCGACTGGGAGAGGATGGCTACACCTTC.